This TCR beta chain was found in a study of OX40 agonist ivuxolimab in advanced cancers. Study-level background: Ivuxolimab was an agonistic, fully human IgG2 monoclonal antibody directed against OX40 (CD134), a costimulatory receptor. Partial responses were achieved by three dose-escalation patients, of whom one had hepatocellular carcinoma and two had cutaneous melanoma. A male proportion of under 85% and a mean age of about 60 years, ranging from roughly 20 to 80, were recorded for the dose-escalation cohort. Intravenous ivuxolimab was administered to patients every 2 weeks at six dose levels: 0.01, 0.1, 0.3, 1.5, 3 and 10 mg/kg. Of the roughly 52 patients in dose escalation, about 20 had hepatocellular carcinoma, approximately 15 had melanoma, 9 had renal cell carcinoma and 9 had head and neck cancer. Patients were allowed to have had prior anti-PD-1, anti-PD-L1 or anti-CTLA-4 therapy, and more than 35% of the dose-escalation patients had been treated with checkpoint inhibitors. Peripheral TCRbeta sequencing aimed to test whether ivuxolimab altered TCR sequence diversity and caused clonal T-cell expansion. The paper reports the monotherapy dose-escalation portion (N = 52 patients) of the phase I ivuxolimab trial. On the study overall, not on this receptor specifically: The antigen specificity of the peripheral T cells that underwent clonal expansion was not determined. After ivuxolimab, more expanded clones were found on average in CD8+ T cells than in CD4+ T cells. At doses of 0.1 to 3.0 mg/kg, clonal expansion of both CD4+ and CD8+ blood T cells was observed from baseline to week 6. Low levels of normalized T-cell clonal expansion were also seen in some patients who did not respond. Partial responders in the 0.1-3.0 mg/kg groups had among the lowest normalized peripheral clonal expansion, especially among CD8+ T cells.

V lost 0 bases and J lost 5 bases; the stretch between them is 9 bases long. The cysteine opens and the phenylalanine closes a CDR3 of 14 amino acids. Only CDR3 DNA remains: 42 bases, in frame from the first base. CDR1 and CDR2 (SGHDT, YYEEEE) derive from the germline V gene. Patients with autoimmune disease history or receiving systemic immunosuppression were excluded from the trial. Peripheral blood for TCR sequencing was collected from all dose cohorts at baseline, on cycle 4 day 1, and on cycle 7 day 1. Samples came from an open-label, multicenter, first-in-human phase I dose-escalation trial of ivuxolimab. Adults with locally advanced or metastatic melanoma, renal cell carcinoma, hepatocellular carcinoma or head and neck squamous cell carcinoma were enrolled in the trial. Before TCR sequencing, CD4+ T cells and CD8+ T cells were sorted from peripheral blood as separate populations. Genomic DNA was extracted from sorted cells for sequencing of the TCRbeta CDR3 region. TCRbeta CDR3 regions were sequenced using the immunoSEQ Assay. TCRdb carries this immuneACCESS record with in-frame sequences only. Its versions omit some clonotypes, under half of them owing to an unresolved V gene in the studies checked, with the rest unexplained. This sample is represented by some 80,000 clones; 92% of them were singletons. Roughly 9% of the sample is in the top ten clones.

As concerns this clone: Its cognate antigen has yet to be identified. No base qualities exist here, and no much larger clone lies one base off it.

Sample: CD4+ or CD8+ T cells sorted from blood, taken in a trial of the OX40 agonist ivuxolimab. The V and J genes are TRBV5-6 and TRBJ2-1; the D region may be TRBD1 or TRBD2, each matching 5 bases equally. This clonotype originated in an adult with an advanced solid tumor such as melanoma, head and neck, liver or kidney cancer. The bases are TGTGCCAGCAGCTTGGCCACGGGGCACAATGAGCAGTTCTTC. Translated, it reads CASSLATGHNEQFF.